The rows below give T cell receptor beta chains drawn from one sample of a study of blood T cells in healthy people across ages. TCRdb independently ran MiXCR on the 5' RACE reads; one entry per CDR3 protein. This table has more than 800,000 distinct CDR3 sequences, about 28% appearing once. Sequences were obtained from blood. The receptor set was obtained from a woman of 80 years or more in good health. The CDR3 runs from the conserved cysteine through the conserved F or W. The D gene is left open where the match is weak. Clone size appears in some rows only: once, few, many, or a class for an expanded clone.

>NA|TRBV7-2|TRBJ2-2|NA
CASSFSSRAGPGELFF
TGTGCCAGCAGCTTCTCCTCCAGGGCCGGGCCCGGGGAGCTGTTTTTT
>NA|TRBV7-9|TRBJ1-4|NA
CASSLNREDGEKLFF
TGTGCCAGCAGCTTAAATAGGGAGGACGGTGAAAAACTGTTTTTT
>TRBD1|TRBV7-2|TRBJ1-5|NA
CASSFGQGFSNRPQHF
TGTGCCAGCAGCTTCGGACAGGGGTTTAGCAATCGGCCCCAGCATTTT
>NA|TRBV10-3|TRBJ2-7|many
CAISGGGGEQYF
TGTGCCATCAGTGGTGGAGGGGGCGAGCAGTACTTC
>NA|TRBV29-1|TRBJ1-2|many
CSVLDGNYGYTF
TGCAGCGTTTTGGACGGGAACTATGGCTACACCTTC
>TRBD2|TRBV20-1|TRBJ2-1|many
CSAREGGSGGVYNEQFF
TGCAGTGCTAGAGAGGGGGGTTCCGGGGGGGTTTACAATGAGCAGTTCTTC
>TRBD2|TRBV7-2|TRBJ2-5|many
CASSFRGGKETQYF
TGTGCCAGCAGCTTCCGGGGGGGTAAAGAGACCCAGTACTTC
>TRBD2|TRBV12-3/TRBV12-4|TRBJ2-3|few
CASTGGGSTDAQYF
TGTGCCAGCACCGGGGGGGGTAGCACAGATGCGCAGTATTTT
>TRBD2|TRBV20-1|TRBJ2-3|NA
CSATRRGGRGTDTQYF
TGCAGTGCTACGCGGCGGGGGGGAAGGGGCACAGATACGCAGTATTTT
>NA|TRBV27|TRBJ2-6|many
CASRLAPGANVLTF
TGTGCCAGCAGACTAGCCCCTGGGGCCAACGTCCTGACTTTC
>NA|TRBV28|TRBJ1-1|few
CASSLQGEGEAFF
TGTGCCAGCAGTCTACAGGGAGAGGGTGAAGCTTTCTTT
>NA|TRBV7-9|TRBJ2-6|NA
CASLPGFSGANVLTF
TGTGCCAGCCTCCCTGGGTTTTCTGGGGCCAACGTCCTGACTTTC
>NA|TRBV10-3|TRBJ1-3|NA
CAINHSGNTIYF
TGTGCCATCAACCATTCTGGAAACACCATATATTTT
>TRBD1|TRBV6-5|TRBJ2-7|NA
CASGRDSGAYEQYF
TGTGCCAGCGGTCGGGACAGTGGGGCCTACGAGCAGTACTTC
>NA|TRBV3-1|TRBJ1-1|NA
CACSQVRVSEAFF
TGTGCCTGCAGCCAAGTAAGGGTTTCTGAAGCTTTCTTT
>TRBD1|TRBV7-2|TRBJ2-7|many
CASSFDRVPYEQYF
TGTGCCAGCAGCTTCGACAGGGTACCCTACGAGCAGTACTTC
>NA|TRBV6-5|TRBJ1-2|few
CASKSAGGDYGYTF
TGTGCCAGCAAATCGGCCGGGGGGGACTATGGCTACACCTTC
>NA|TRBV7-2|TRBJ2-1|NA
CAGSPHGGANLNEQLF
TGTGCCGGCAGCCCCCATGGCGGGGCCAACCTCAATGAGCAGCTCTTC
>NA|TRBV2|TRBJ2-3|NA
CASSDSGDGPSTGTQYF
TGTGCCAGTAGTGACTCAGGGGACGGCCCTAGCACAGGTACGCAGTATTTT
>NA|TRBV4-2|TRBJ2-7|NA
CASSQDWGTPSYEQYF
TGTGCCAGCAGCCAAGATTGGGGGACTCCCTCCTACGAGCAGTACTTC
>NA|TRBV6-2/TRBV6-3|TRBJ2-5|many
CASSRTVQETQYF
TGTGCCAGCAGTCGGACAGTCCAAGAGACCCAGTACTTC
>NA|TRBV20-1|TRBJ2-5|NA
CSARERAGSQYF
TGCAGTGCTAGAGAGCGGGCTGGTTCCCAGTACTTC
>NA|TRBV6-2/TRBV6-3|TRBJ1-5|NA
CASSYSGGNNQPQHF
TGTGCCAGCAGTTACTCGGGGGGGAATAACCAGCCCCAGCATTTT
>NA|TRBV28|TRBJ1-2|few
CASSGGHYGYTF
TGTGCCAGCTCCGGGGGGCACTATGGCTACACCTTC
>TRBD1|TRBV5-1|TRBJ2-1|NA
CASSQTGSLGEQFF
TGCGCCAGCAGCCAGACAGGGTCGTTAGGTGAGCAGTTCTTC
>NA|TRBV2|TRBJ2-7|few
CASSPTSLSYEQYF
TGTGCCAGCAGCCCCACTAGTCTCTCCTACGAGCAGTACTTC
>TRBD2|TRBV6-6|TRBJ2-3|NA
CASSYPGLAGGSGTQYF
TGTGCCAGCAGTTACCCGGGACTAGCGGGAGGCAGCGGTACGCAGTATTTT
>NA|TRBV18|TRBJ2-1|many
CASSPPMVPEQFF
TGTGCCAGCTCACCACCGATGGTTCCTGAGCAGTTCTTC
>NA|TRBV7-9|TRBJ1-4|few
CASSLRGTDEKLFF
TGTGCCAGCAGCTTACGGGGAACGGATGAAAAACTGTTTTTT
>NA|TRBV7-2|TRBJ2-7|NA
CASSLGVGYLYEQYF
TGTGCCAGCAGCTTAGGTGTCGGCTACCTCTACGAGCAGTACTTC
>NA|TRBV19|TRBJ2-7|few
CASSINRYSYEQYF
TGTGCCAGTAGTATTAATCGGTATTCCTACGAGCAGTACTTC
>TRBD1|TRBV12-3/TRBV12-4|TRBJ1-2|few
CASSFVGQGGEGYTF
TGTGCCAGCAGTTTCGTAGGACAGGGTGGCGAAGGCTACACCTTC
>NA|TRBV6-2/TRBV6-3|TRBJ1-2|NA
CASKLTAGGTYGYTF
TGTGCCAGCAAACTCACCGCCGGGGGCACTTATGGCTACACCTTC
>TRBD1|TRBV6-2/TRBV6-3|TRBJ1-1|few
CASSSPDRGSTEAFF
TGTGCCAGCAGTTCTCCGGACAGGGGGTCCACTGAAGCTTTCTTT
>TRBD1|TRBV6-6|TRBJ1-2|NA
CASSPDRGQLGYTF
TGTGCCAGCAGCCCCGACAGGGGGCAGCTTGGCTACACCTTC
>TRBD1|TRBV18|TRBJ2-6|few
CASSPGQGDSGANVLTF
TGTGCCAGCTCACCAGGGCAGGGGGACTCTGGGGCCAACGTCCTGACTTTC
>NA|TRBV21-1|TRBJ2-7|many
CASSKVMEGRGPSSYEQYF
TGTGCCAGCAGCAAAGTTATGGAGGGCAGGGGGCCTTCCTCCTACGAGCAGTACTTC
>TRBD2|TRBV20-1|TRBJ2-1|NA
CSATVTSGVPYNEQFF
TGCAGTGCTACCGTCACTAGCGGGGTGCCCTACAATGAGCAGTTCTTC
>NA|TRBV5-1|TRBJ2-7|few
CASSAGPGSYEQYF
TGCGCCAGCAGCGCCGGGCCAGGCTCCTACGAGCAGTACTTC
>NA|TRBV29-1|TRBJ1-5|many
CSVRGGSNQPQHF
TGCAGCGTTCGAGGGGGAAGCAATCAGCCCCAGCATTTT